The 24 T cell receptor beta chains listed next were all sequenced from one sample in a study of shared clonotypes between healthy human individuals. Generated by immunoSEQ multiplex PCR, the TCRdb table keeps only in-frame clones and is missing some. The repertoire includes about 680,000 clones, about 74% of them detected once, and about 1.7% sits in the top ten. The sequenced material came from memory CD4+ T cells sorted from blood. Documented subset: CD45RA-negative fraction. The receptors were gathered from a woman aged 25 to 39 in good health.

In nucleotides, the CDR3 is TGTGCCAGTACCCGGACTAGCGGGTGGACAGATACGCAGTATTTT. Its translation: CASTRTSGWTDTQYF. The chain combines TRBV19 with TRBJ2-3; 11 bases agree with TRBD2. V lost 7 bases to trimming and J lost 3 bases; unmatched junction nucleotides: 6. Germline assignment: CDR1 LNHDA and CDR2 SQIVND (reference sequence). The CDR3 is 15 amino acids.

This chain links TRBV5-1 with TRBJ2-7, with TRBD2 matching over 11 bases. This CDR3 comprises 16 residues. Per germline, CDR1 SGHRS and CDR2 YFSETQ. Losses at the gene ends were 0 bases for V and 5 bases for J; bases not matched to a gene: 7. The CDR3 region is CASSLARLAGFNEQYF. The CDR3 nucleotides are TGCGCCAGCAGCTTGGCCCGACTAGCGGGATTCAACGAGCAGTACTTC.

The chain employs TRBV6-6 and TRBJ2-1, with D unresolved. The CDR3 is 11 amino acids. CDR1 MNHNY and CDR2 SVGAGI come from the germline V gene (reference sequence). V was trimmed by 7 bases and J by 5 bases, leaving 6 bases between them. The CDR3 nucleotides read TGTGCCAGCATGGGCAACAATGAGCAGTTCTTC. Translating gives CASMGNNEQFF.

The chain is built from TRBV28 and TRBJ1-2; tentative D call: TRBD1 (6 bases). Trimming took off 5 bases at V and 2 bases at J, with 12 bases between the two ends. CDR1 MDHEN and CDR2 SYDVKM come from the germline V gene. The CDR3 runs 14 residues. CDR3 sequence: CASSPTGTNYGYTF. For the CDR3, the DNA is TGTGCCAGCAGTCCCACCGGGACAAACTATGGCTACACCTTC.

About this clone: Other nucleotide sequences in the sample specify the same CDR3. This chain joins TRBV18 and TRBJ2-7, with 10 bases lining up with TRBD1. The CDR3 is 13 amino acids. Germline V gene sequence: CDR1 KGHSH, CDR2 LQKENI. V lost 3 bases and J lost 5; bases outside the gene matches: 1. The CDR3 nucleotides read TGTGCCAGCTCACCCGGGACAGGGGACGAGCAGTACTTC. Encoded protein: CASSPGTGDEQYF.

CDR3 residues: CASSSGTGRKTQYF. The CDR3 region has the DNA TGTGCCAGCAGCTCGGGGACAGGGAGAAAGACCCAGTACTTC. J is TRBJ2-5 and V is TRBV7-9; 9 positions agree with TRBD1. The CDR3 loop spans 14 amino acids. Germline-derived CDR1 and CDR2 are SEHNR and FQNEAQ (reference sequence). Trimming cost V 4 bases and J 6 bases; bases outside gene matches: 6.

The rearrangement links TRBV28 to TRBJ2-7; D may be TRBD1 or TRBD2 (5 bases each). CDR1 is MDHEN, CDR2 SYDVKM, per germline. This CDR3 comprises 13 residues. V was trimmed by 6 bases and J by 0 bases, leaving 9 bases between them. CDR3 bases: TGTGCCAGCAGAGACGGGACCTCCTACGAGCAGTACTTC. This translates into CASRDGTSYEQYF.

The gene calls are TRBV30 and TRBJ1-5; a possible D gene is TRBD1 (5 bases). V gave up 0 bases and J gave up 3 bases, with 6 bases separating them. Germline V gives CDR1 GTSNPN, CDR2 SVGIG (reference sequence). The CDR3 length is 13 residues. The CDR3 is CAWSVGANQPQHF. CDR3 nucleotides: TGTGCCTGGAGTGTAGGGGCCAATCAGCCCCAGCATTTT.

The V call is TRBV5-1, the J call TRBJ2-1; 7 bases fit TRBD1. Germline V lookup: CDR1 SGHRS, CDR2 YFSETQ. Trimming at V came to 1 base and at J to 1 base, leaving 2 bases not matched to a gene. This CDR3 region has 15 residues. For the CDR3, the DNA is TGCGCCAGCAGCTTGTTGACAGGGTCCTACAATGAGCAGTTCTTC. Translating gives CASSLLTGSYNEQFF.

This chain links TRBV27 with TRBJ1-1, with 9 bases that match TRBD1. The germline gives CDR1 MNHEY, CDR2 SMNVEV (reference sequence). V dropped 5 bases and J dropped 7; count of bases not matched to a gene: 11. The length of the CDR3 is 15 residues. Here the CDR3 DNA reads TGTGCCAGCAGTCCGCACGGACAGGGGTTGGGTGAAGCTTTCTTT. This encodes CASSPHGQGLGEAFF.

The chain uses TRBV27 and TRBJ1-2; D is perhaps TRBD1 (6 bases). Trimming removed 4 bases at V and 9 bases at J, with 27 bases between. In germline, CDR1 is MNHEY, CDR2 SMNVEV (reference sequence). The CDR3 consists of 17 residues. The CDR3 protein is CASSWYGSGAPPTSYTF. As DNA, the CDR3 is TGTGCCAGCAGTTGGTATGGTTCAGGGGCGCCACCCACAAGCTACACCTTC.

Only one count was recorded for this clone. The chain is built from TRBV20-1 and TRBJ2-1; 7 bases are a match to TRBD2. The CDR3 consists of 11 residues. Germline-derived CDR1 and CDR2 are DFQATT and SNEGSKA (reference sequence). Germline trimming cut 7 bases from V and 11 bases from J; bases unmatched to any gene: 8. CDR3 loop: CSDRGGGKQFF. The CDR3 DNA reads as TGCAGTGATAGGGGCGGGGGAAAGCAGTTCTTC.

The CDR3 coding sequence is TGTGCCAGCAGCGCATACCGGGACCCCGACGGTAAACTGTTTTTT. This encodes CASSAYRDPDGKLFF. The rearrangement uses TRBV9 and TRBJ1-4; perhaps TRBD1 as D (5 bases). The V and J ends lost 3 bases and 11 bases respectively, with 20 bases between them. The germline V gene has CDR1 SGDLS and CDR2 YYNGEE. This CDR3 is built from 15 residues.

This clone showed up just once. CDR3 in amino acids: CASSVGSTTNQPQHF. CDR3 DNA sequence: TGTGCCAGCAGCGTCGGGTCAACTACCAATCAGCCCCAGCATTTT. The chain uses TRBV7-9 and TRBJ1-5, with D unresolved. This CDR3 has 15 amino acids. V lost 5 bases and J 3 bases, leaving 14 bases between the germline ends. From germline, CDR1 is SEHNR and CDR2 FQNEAQ (reference sequence).

This chain uses TRBV6-6 with TRBJ1-1; D gene ambiguous. Trimming pared 5 bases from V and 2 bases from J, leaving 9 bases between. The CDR3 spans 13 residues. Germline V gene sequence: CDR1 MNHNY, CDR2 SVGAGI (reference sequence). CDR3 sequence reads: CASSIPGNTEAFF. The CDR3 coding sequence is TGTGCCAGCAGTATTCCAGGTAACACTGAAGCTTTCTTT.

In this sample, this clone turned up many times. The chain has TRBV27 and TRBJ2-1; perhaps TRBD1 as D (5 bases). The ends were cut back, 2 bases at V and 9 bases at J, with 17 bases in the middle. The CDR3 spans 15 residues. Germline CDR1 MNHEY, CDR2 SMNVEV (reference sequence). This CDR3 reads CASSLPGQGKTEQFF. Written as DNA, the CDR3 is TGTGCCAGCAGTTTACCCGGGCAGGGAAAGACTGAGCAGTTCTTC.

The chain recombines TRBV28 with TRBJ2-7, with TRBD1 identical over 8 bases. Looked up from germline, CDR1 is MDHEN and CDR2 is SYDVKM. V lost 1 base and J lost 2; bases outside the gene matches: 1. The CDR3 extends over 14 amino acids. CDR3 nucleotide sequence: TGTGCCAGCAGTTTATACAGGGGGGCCTACGAGCAGTACTTC. Amino acids: CASSLYRGAYEQYF.

The genes are TRBV6-6 and TRBJ1-5; D is undetermined. Trimming took off 1 base at V and 4 bases at J, with 11 bases between the two ends. The germline gives CDR1 MNHNY, CDR2 SVGAGI (reference sequence). The CDR3 is 15 residues long. CDR3 protein: CASSYFVSGNQPQHF. The CDR3 bases are TGTGCCAGCAGTTACTTCGTCTCGGGGAATCAGCCCCAGCATTTT.

Only a few counts were recorded for this clone. The chain has TRBV28 and TRBJ1-1; no definite D call. V was trimmed by 4 bases and J by 0 bases, leaving 18 bases between them. Germline V CDR1 and CDR2: MDHEN, SYDVKM. The CDR3 has 17 amino acids. The CDR3 nucleotides read TGTGCCAGCAGTTCGATTCAGGCGTCCCAGATGAACACTGAAGCTTTCTTT. Protein sequence: CASSSIQASQMNTEAFF.

The chain carries TRBV27 and TRBJ1-2; no definite D call. This CDR3 contains 12 residues. V lost 6 bases, J lost 7 bases, and 12 bases lay in between. CDR1 MNHEY and CDR2 SMNVEV come from the germline V gene (reference sequence). CDR3 DNA sequence: TGTGCCAGCAGGTCGGTTCTATTTGGCTACACCTTC. This sequence encodes CASRSVLFGYTF.

The J gene is TRBJ2-3, the V gene TRBV15; D remains ambiguous. V lost 1 base, J lost 6 bases, and 17 bases lay in between. This CDR3 comprises 16 residues. Germline V gene lookup returns CDR1 LNHNV and CDR2 YYDKDF (reference sequence). CDR3 region: CATSRVRAPREDTQYF. The CDR3 nucleotides read TGTGCCACCAGCAGAGTCCGTGCACCCAGAGAGGATACGCAGTATTTT.

This chain joins TRBV29-1 and TRBJ2-5; D is tentatively TRBD1 or TRBD2 (5 bases each). The germline V gene encodes CDR1 SQVTM and CDR2 ANQGSEA. There are 11 residues in the CDR3. V lost 5 bases and J lost 4, with 8 bases in between. The CDR3: CSVRDVETQYF. CDR3 DNA: TGCAGCGTTAGGGACGTAGAGACCCAGTACTTC.

V usage is TRBV7-9 and J usage is TRBJ1-4; 7 bases match TRBD1. The CDR3 has 16 residues. From germline, CDR1 is SEHNR and CDR2 FQNEAQ (reference sequence). The junction had 3 bases not matched to a gene; V was cut back by 1 base and J by 1 base. The CDR3 bases are TGTGCCAGCAGCTTAGGACAGGGAGGAACTAATGAAAAACTGTTTTTT. This encodes CASSLGQGGTNEKLFF.

V is TRBV29-1 and J is TRBJ2-2; 7 positions agree with TRBD1. The CDR3 runs 14 residues. J gave up 2 bases and V 7 bases, and 7 bases lay outside the gene matches. CDR1 SQVTM and CDR2 ANQGSEA come from the germline V gene. The CDR3 spells CSARTGINTGELFF. The CDR3 bases are TGCAGCGCACGGACAGGCATCAACACCGGGGAGCTGTTTTTT.